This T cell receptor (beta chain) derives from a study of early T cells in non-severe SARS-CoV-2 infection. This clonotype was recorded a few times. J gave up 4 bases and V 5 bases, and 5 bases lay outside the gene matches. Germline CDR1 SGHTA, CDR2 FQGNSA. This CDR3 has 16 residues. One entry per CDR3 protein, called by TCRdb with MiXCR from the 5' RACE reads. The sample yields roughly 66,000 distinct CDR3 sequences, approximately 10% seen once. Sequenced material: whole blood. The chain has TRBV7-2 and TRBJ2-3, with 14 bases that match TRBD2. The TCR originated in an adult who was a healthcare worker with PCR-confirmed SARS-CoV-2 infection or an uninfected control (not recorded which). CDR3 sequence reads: CASSNGLAGGADTQYF. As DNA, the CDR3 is TGTGCCAGCAGCAACGGACTAGCGGGAGGAGCAGATACGCAGTATTTT.